The following is a T cell receptor (beta chain) sequence with its context. It lacks a known antigen. Nothing much larger sits one base from this clone, and base qualities are not available. Via the germline V gene, CDR1 is SGHRS and CDR2 YFSETQ. The germline V end is reduced by 5 bases and the J end by 6 bases; junction bases left unmatched: 16. The CDR3 sequence holds 16 residues, the cysteine and phenylalanine included. Of the read, only the CDR3 DNA is kept; its 48 bases are in frame from base 1. The donors were under 40 Caucasian individuals from Russia, aged 6 to 90 years, who were systemically healthy. Each donor gave ten milliliters of peripheral blood, collected into EDTA-treated Vacutainer tubes. Ficoll-Paque density-gradient centrifugation was used to isolate PBMCs, with at least 6.5 million per sample. Total RNA, at least 6 micrograms per sample, was extracted from PBMCs with Trizol reagent. For every donor, flow cytometry on a PBMC aliquot measured the percentage of naive CD45RAhigh/CD27high T cells.

Library preparation used 5' RACE. Sequencing took place on an Illumina HiSeq 2500. A second about 6 to 11 cycle PCR used a sample-barcoded 5' primer and a J-beta primer mix. A template-switch 5' adaptor carrying 12 random nucleotides introduced a unique molecular identifier onto each TCR beta cDNA molecule. Each sample yielded at least 2.5 million CDR3-containing paired-end reads. All of the RNA was converted into first-strand cDNA using the Mint cDNA synthesis kit, with a TRBC-specific oligonucleotide serving as the primer. All cDNA was treated with uracil-DNA glycosylase and then went through a first 18-cycle PCR with the universal primers M1SS and BC2_uni_R. Processing in the source paper ran as follows. For normalization, 1 million high-quality reads were randomly selected from each sample, with every read carrying a distinct molecular identifier. Instead of being binned into consensus sequences, reads with shared molecular identifiers were discarded. MiTCR, set to a Q25 quality threshold and the strictest error-elimination algorithm, was used for CDR3 identification, clonotype clustering and error correction. A nonparametric unseen species model using Euler transformation provided a lower-bound estimate of total TCR beta diversity. Starting from the raw public reads, TCRdb applied fastp trimming at Q25, assembled clones with MiXCR and retained in-frame beta chains. When rows share a CDR3 protein, they turn into one entry using the most common DNA and genes. It is TCRdb's table, rather than the study itself, that gives the V and J calls and clone size. The sample records around 650,000 distinct CDR3 sequences, around 41% of which are singletons. The top ten clones comprise around 30% of the sample.

These data belong to a study of blood T cells in healthy people across ages (dated by TCRdb to 2013 to 2016). About the study as a whole: In model experiments, roughly one uniquely barcoded TCR beta cDNA molecule per two T cells was captured by template switching. Using deep sequencing normalized with unique cDNA molecular identifiers, the study measured how TCR beta repertoire diversity changes with age. The donors were split into four age groups: young (average approximately 16 years), middle-aged (more than 35), aged (more than 60) and long-lived (roughly 86). To avoid experimental bias, donors of different ages were spread randomly across the sequencing lanes. For two donors (one aged 18 to 29 and one aged 80 or older), the study analyzed two additional independent replicas of 1 million unique cDNA reads from the same blood draw. Results the study describes overall, beyond this receptor: The CMV infection status of donors was not known, potentially confounding age-related changes in expanded clonotypes. The long-lived group showed more naive CD4+ T cells, fewer expanded clones and increased TCR diversity than the aged group, suggesting age selection. There was a strong correlation between observed TCR beta diversity and the percentage of naive T cells measured by flow cytometry. Estimates of total diversity based on one million sequenced T cells were regarded as lower bounds and as underestimates. As age increased, observed TCR beta diversity per million T cells dropped in a roughly linear way, and a significant reduction was already evident by age 40. Because profiling used bulk unsorted PBMCs, naive and antigen-experienced compartments could not be compared conclusively.

Material for sequencing was blood. Rearrangement joined TRBV5-1 to TRBJ1-1; the junction holds 7 bases that match TRBD1. The sequence was collected from a man at least 80 years old in good health. The CDR3 protein sequence reads: CASRRDSDPSGAEAFF. The nucleotide sequence reads as follows: TGCGCCAGCAGGAGGGACAGCGATCCCTCGGGCGCTGAAGCTTTCTTT.